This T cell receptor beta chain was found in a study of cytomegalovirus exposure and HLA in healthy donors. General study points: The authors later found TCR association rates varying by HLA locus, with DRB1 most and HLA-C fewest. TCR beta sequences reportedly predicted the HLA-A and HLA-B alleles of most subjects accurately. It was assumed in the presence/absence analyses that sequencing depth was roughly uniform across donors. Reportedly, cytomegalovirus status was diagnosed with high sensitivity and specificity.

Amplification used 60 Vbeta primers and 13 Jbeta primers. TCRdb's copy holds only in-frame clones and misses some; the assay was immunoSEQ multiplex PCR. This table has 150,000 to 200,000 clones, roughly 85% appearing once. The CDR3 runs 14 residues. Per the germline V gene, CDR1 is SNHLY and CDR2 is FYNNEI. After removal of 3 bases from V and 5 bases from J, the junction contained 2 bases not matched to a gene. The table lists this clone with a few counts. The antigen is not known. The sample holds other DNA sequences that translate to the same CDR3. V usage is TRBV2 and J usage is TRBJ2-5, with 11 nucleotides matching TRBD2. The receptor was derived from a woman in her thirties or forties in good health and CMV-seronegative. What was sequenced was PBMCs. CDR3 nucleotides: TGTGCCAGCAGTGAGGTAGCGGGGGGGGAGACCCAGTACTTC. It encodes CASSEVAGGETQYF.